This T cell receptor (beta chain) came from a study of T cell repertoires in cytomegalovirus infection (dated 2019 in TCRdb). For context, the study as a whole: Donor HLA type was relevant to the analysis, as public TCR beta signatures indicated carriage of CMV infection together with the matching HLA type.

Results and caveats for the whole study, not just this receptor: Carriers of CMV infection plus the relevant HLA type were discriminated by the cumulative frequency of public TCR beta family members in the study cohort and in an independent roughly 380-donor cohort. The ex vivo response was dominated by HLA-C-restricted CMV-specific TCR beta clonotypes, which also provided the single most frequent clonotype in two of eight donors.

Many counts were recorded for this clonotype. This receptor's antigen is unknown. No base quality information exists; no much larger clone differs at one position. The run used an Illumina HiSeq 1500. TCRdb took the public reads, trimmed them with fastp at Q25, ran MiXCR for clone calling and kept in-frame beta chains. Every CDR3 protein is listed once, alongside the most common genes and DNA of its rows. The sample table lists about 490,000 distinct CDR3 sequences, 15% to 20% of them with a count of one. The top ten constitute 20% to 30% of the sample. CDR1 and CDR2 (SNHLY, FYNNEI) derive from the germline V gene. Trimming takes 5 bases off V and 2 bases off J; junction bases not matched to a gene: 7. Counted from cysteine to phenylalanine, this CDR3 has 17 amino acids. The retained sequence is limited to the CDR3, 51 bases, with the frame set at the first base.

This receptor chain uses TRBV2 and TRBJ2-5, with 14 junctional bases fitting TRBD2. This sequence was found in a human donor in good health (CMV status not recorded). Some clones in this sample may be carry-over from other donors' samples. The source material was CD8+ T cells from PBMCs. The DNA sequence is as follows: TGTGCCAGCAGTCGCGCTGGACTAGCGGGAGGACAAGAGACCCAGTACTTC. This codes for CASSRAGLAGGQETQYF.